These T cell receptor beta chains were read from a single sample in a study of brain T cells in children with intractable seizures. Some clones are missing from TCRdb's copy, which holds only in-frame ones; the method was immunoSEQ multiplex PCR. Seen here are around 80,000 clones, about 90% observed once, and the top ten hold around 24%. The material was peripheral blood, obtained at surgery. Receptor source: a girl aged 2-10 years with Rasmussen encephalitis and intractable seizures. Each CDR3 is given with its conserved first and last residue. A D gene is named only where the DNA matches it firmly.

j_gene: TRBJ1-1
d_gene: -
v_gene: TRBV5-1
CDR3aa: CASSLGRPWAGENTEAFF
CDR3nt: TGCGCCAGCAGCTTGGGTCGGCCCTGGGCAGGAGAAAACACTGAAGCTTTCTTT

j_gene: TRBJ2-7
d_gene: -
v_gene: TRBV27
CDR3aa: CASSNGYEQYF
CDR3nt: TGTGCCAGCAGTAACGGCTACGAGCAGTACTTC

j_gene: TRBJ1-2
d_gene: -
v_gene: TRBV6-5
CDR3aa: CASSQVVYGYTF
CDR3nt: TGTGCCAGCAGCCAGGTTGTCTATGGCTACACCTTC

j_gene: TRBJ1-6
d_gene: TRBD1
v_gene: TRBV6-5
CDR3aa: CASSTLGTGDSPLHF
CDR3nt: TGTGCCAGCAGTACTCTGGGGACAGGGGACTCACCCCTCCACTTT

j_gene: TRBJ2-2
d_gene: -
v_gene: TRBV24-1
CDR3aa: CATGDPGELFF
CDR3nt: TGTGCCACCGGGGATCCCGGGGAGCTGTTTTTT

j_gene: TRBJ2-1
d_gene: TRBD2
v_gene: TRBV6-5
CDR3aa: CASKRGDSYNEQFF
CDR3nt: TGTGCCAGCAAGCGGGGGGACTCCTACAATGAGCAGTTCTTC

j_gene: TRBJ2-7
d_gene: TRBD2
v_gene: TRBV28
CDR3aa: CASRGLAGEQYF
CDR3nt: TGTGCCAGCAGGGGACTAGCGGGCGAGCAGTACTTC

j_gene: TRBJ1-3
d_gene: -
v_gene: TRBV11-2
CDR3aa: CASGGNTIYF
CDR3nt: TGTGCCAGCGGAGGAAACACCATATATTTT

j_gene: TRBJ2-5
d_gene: -
v_gene: TRBV15
CDR3aa: CATSRASLQETQYF
CDR3nt: TGTGCCACCAGCAGAGCGAGCTTACAAGAGACCCAGTACTTC

j_gene: TRBJ1-5
d_gene: TRBD1
v_gene: TRBV7-2
CDR3aa: CASSITGTEGNQPQHF
CDR3nt: TGTGCCAGCAGCATAACCGGGACAGAGGGCAATCAGCCCCAGCATTTT

j_gene: TRBJ1-4
d_gene: -
v_gene: TRBV3-1/TRBV3-2
CDR3aa: CASSQVGASNEKLFF
CDR3nt: TGTGCCAGCAGTCAAGTAGGAGCTTCTAATGAAAAACTGTTTTTT

j_gene: TRBJ2-1
d_gene: -
v_gene: TRBV13
CDR3aa: CASSPSSYNEQFF
CDR3nt: TGTGCCAGCAGCCCTAGCTCCTACAATGAGCAGTTCTTC

j_gene: TRBJ1-2
d_gene: -
v_gene: TRBV4-1
CDR3aa: CASSLSGTNYGYTF
CDR3nt: TGCGCCAGCAGTCTATCCGGGACAAACTATGGCTACACCTTC

j_gene: TRBJ1-2
d_gene: -
v_gene: TRBV13
CDR3aa: CASSSRDFYGYTF
CDR3nt: TGTGCCAGCAGCTCTCGGGACTTCTATGGCTACACCTTC

j_gene: TRBJ2-1
d_gene: TRBD2
v_gene: TRBV2
CDR3aa: CASPGGAGREQFF
CDR3nt: TGTGCCAGCCCCGGGGGGGCGGGTCGTGAGCAGTTCTTC

j_gene: TRBJ2-7
d_gene: -
v_gene: TRBV30
CDR3aa: CAWSGRPPAEQYF
CDR3nt: TGTGCCTGGAGTGGGAGGCCCCCGGCGGAGCAGTACTTC

j_gene: TRBJ2-2
d_gene: -
v_gene: TRBV7-2
CDR3aa: CASSLSTTAHGGELFF
CDR3nt: TGTGCCAGCAGCCTCTCGACAACGGCCCACGGCGGGGAGCTGTTTTTT

j_gene: TRBJ1-1
d_gene: -
v_gene: TRBV12-3/TRBV12-4
CDR3aa: CASTRGRGTEAFF
CDR3nt: TGTGCCAGCACCCGGGGCAGGGGCACTGAAGCTTTCTTT